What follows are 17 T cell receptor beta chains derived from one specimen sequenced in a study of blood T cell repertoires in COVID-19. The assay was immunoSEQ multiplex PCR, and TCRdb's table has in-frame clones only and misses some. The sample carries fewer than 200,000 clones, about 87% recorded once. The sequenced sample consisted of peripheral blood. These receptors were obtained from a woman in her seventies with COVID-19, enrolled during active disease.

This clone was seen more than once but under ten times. As DNA, the CDR3 is TGTGCCAGCAGCCAGGACAGGGGTGGCACTGAAGCTTTCTTT. Translated, it gives CASSQDRGGTEAFF. The V call is TRBV7-9, the J call TRBJ1-1; 9 nucleotides align to TRBD1. The V and J ends lost 5 bases and 4 bases, in that order; junction bases with no gene match: 5. Germline CDR1 reads SEHNR; CDR2 reads FQNEAQ (reference sequence). The CDR3 has 14 amino acids.

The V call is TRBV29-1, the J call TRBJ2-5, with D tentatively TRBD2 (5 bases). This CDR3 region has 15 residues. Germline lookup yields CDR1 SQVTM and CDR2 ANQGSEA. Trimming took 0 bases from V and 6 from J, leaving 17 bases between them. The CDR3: CSVEDQDRGQQTQYF. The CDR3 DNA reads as TGCAGCGTTGAAGATCAAGATCGGGGTCAACAGACCCAGTACTTC.

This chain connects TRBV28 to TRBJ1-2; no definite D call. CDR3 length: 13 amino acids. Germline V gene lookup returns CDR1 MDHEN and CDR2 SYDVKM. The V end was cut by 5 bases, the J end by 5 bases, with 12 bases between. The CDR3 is CASSPEILYGYTF. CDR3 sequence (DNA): TGTGCCAGCAGTCCCGAAATACTTTATGGCTACACCTTC.

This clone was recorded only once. The CDR3 loop is CASSEVQVAGELFF. DNA of the CDR3: TGTGCCAGCAGTGAAGTCCAGGTGGCCGGGGAGCTGTTTTTT. The gene calls are TRBV2 and TRBJ2-2, with no clear D. CDR1 is SNHLY and CDR2 is FYNNEI in the germline V gene. The CDR3 covers 14 residues. The ends were cut back, 1 base at V and 6 bases at J, with 9 bases in the middle.

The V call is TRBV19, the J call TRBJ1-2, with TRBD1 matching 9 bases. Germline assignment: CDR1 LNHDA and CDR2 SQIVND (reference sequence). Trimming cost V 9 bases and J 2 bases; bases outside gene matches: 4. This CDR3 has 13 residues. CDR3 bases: TGTGCCAGAAGGACAGGGGAAAACTATGGCTACACCTTC. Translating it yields CARRTGENYGYTF.

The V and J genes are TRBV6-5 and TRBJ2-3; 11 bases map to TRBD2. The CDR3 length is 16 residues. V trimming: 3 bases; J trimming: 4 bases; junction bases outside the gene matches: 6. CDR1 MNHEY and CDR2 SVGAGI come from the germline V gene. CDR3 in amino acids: CASSYRFSGRADTQYF. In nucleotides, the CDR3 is TGTGCCAGCAGTTATCGGTTTAGCGGGAGGGCAGATACGCAGTATTTT.

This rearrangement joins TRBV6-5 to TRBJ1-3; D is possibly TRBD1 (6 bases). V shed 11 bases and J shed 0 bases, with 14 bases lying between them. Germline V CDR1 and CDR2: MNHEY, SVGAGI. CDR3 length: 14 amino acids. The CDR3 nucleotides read TGTGCCTCCCGGTCAGGGGACTCTGGAAACACCATATATTTT. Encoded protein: CASRSGDSGNTIYF.

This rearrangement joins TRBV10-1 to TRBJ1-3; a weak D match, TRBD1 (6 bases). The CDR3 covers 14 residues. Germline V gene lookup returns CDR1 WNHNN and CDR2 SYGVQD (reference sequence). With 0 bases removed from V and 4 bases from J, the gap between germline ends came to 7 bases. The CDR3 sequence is CASSESTGGNTIYF. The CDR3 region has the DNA TGCGCCAGCAGTGAGTCTACAGGGGGAAACACCATATATTTT.

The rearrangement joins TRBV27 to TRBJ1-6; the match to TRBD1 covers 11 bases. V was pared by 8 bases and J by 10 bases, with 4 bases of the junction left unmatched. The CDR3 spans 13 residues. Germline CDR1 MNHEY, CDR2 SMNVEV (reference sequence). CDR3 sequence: CASSGTGGSPLHF. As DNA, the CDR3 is TGTGCCAGCTCCGGGACAGGGGGATCACCCCTCCACTTT.

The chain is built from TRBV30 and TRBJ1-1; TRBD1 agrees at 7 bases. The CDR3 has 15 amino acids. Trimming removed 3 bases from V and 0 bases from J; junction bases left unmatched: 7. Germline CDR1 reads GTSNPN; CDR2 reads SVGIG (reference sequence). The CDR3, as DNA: TGTGCCTGGAGACGGACAGGCGCGATGAACACTGAAGCTTTCTTT. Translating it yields CAWRRTGAMNTEAFF.

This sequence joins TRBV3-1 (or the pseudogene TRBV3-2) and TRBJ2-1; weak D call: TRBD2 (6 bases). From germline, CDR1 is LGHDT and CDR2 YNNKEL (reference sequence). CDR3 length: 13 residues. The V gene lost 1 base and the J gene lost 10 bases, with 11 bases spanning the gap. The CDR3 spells CASSQVRGREQFF. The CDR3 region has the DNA TGTGCCAGCAGCCAAGTCAGAGGGAGGGAGCAGTTCTTC.

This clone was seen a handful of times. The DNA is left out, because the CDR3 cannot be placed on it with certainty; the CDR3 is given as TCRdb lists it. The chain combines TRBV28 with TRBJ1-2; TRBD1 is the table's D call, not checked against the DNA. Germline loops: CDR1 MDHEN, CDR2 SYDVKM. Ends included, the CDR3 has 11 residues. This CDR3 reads CASSTSTGYTF.

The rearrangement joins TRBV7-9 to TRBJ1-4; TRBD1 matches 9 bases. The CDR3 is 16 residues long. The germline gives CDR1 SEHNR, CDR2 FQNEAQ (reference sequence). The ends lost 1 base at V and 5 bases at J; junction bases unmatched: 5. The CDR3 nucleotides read TGTGCCAGCAGCTTAGTATTCGGACAGGGGAATGAAAAACTGTTTTTT. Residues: CASSLVFGQGNEKLFF. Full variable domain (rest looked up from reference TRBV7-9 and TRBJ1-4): DTGVSQNPRHKITKRGQNVTFRCDPISEHNRLYWYRQTLGQGPEFLTYFQNEAQLEKSRLLSDRFSAERPKGSFSTLEIQRTEQGDSAMYLCASSLVFGQGNEKLFFGSGTQLSVL.

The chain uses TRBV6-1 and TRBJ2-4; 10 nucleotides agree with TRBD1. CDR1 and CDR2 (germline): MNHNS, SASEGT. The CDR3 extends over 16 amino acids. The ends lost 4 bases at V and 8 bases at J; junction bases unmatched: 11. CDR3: CASSVGTGVVSDIQYF. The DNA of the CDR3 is TGTGCCAGCAGTGTTGGGACAGGGGTTGTCTCCGACATTCAGTACTTC.

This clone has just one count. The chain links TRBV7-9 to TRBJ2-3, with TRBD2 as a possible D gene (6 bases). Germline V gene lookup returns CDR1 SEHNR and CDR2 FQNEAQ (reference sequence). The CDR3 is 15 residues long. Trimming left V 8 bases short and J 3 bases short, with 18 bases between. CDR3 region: CASAFFGRQTDTQYF. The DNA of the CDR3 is TGTGCCAGCGCCTTTTTCGGGAGACAAACAGATACGCAGTATTTT.

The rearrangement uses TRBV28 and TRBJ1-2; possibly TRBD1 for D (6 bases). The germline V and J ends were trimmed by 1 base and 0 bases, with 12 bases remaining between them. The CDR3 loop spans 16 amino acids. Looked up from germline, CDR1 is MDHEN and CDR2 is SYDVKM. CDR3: CASSLYAGAPNYGYTF. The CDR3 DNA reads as TGTGCCAGCAGTTTATATGCGGGGGCCCCTAACTATGGCTACACCTTC.

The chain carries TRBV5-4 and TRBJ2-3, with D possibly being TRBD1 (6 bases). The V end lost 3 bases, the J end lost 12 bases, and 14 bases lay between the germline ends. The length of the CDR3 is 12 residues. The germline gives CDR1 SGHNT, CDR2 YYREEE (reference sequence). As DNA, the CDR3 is TGTGCCAGCAGCTCTGACAGGACCTACCAGTATTTT. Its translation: CASSSDRTYQYF.